One and the same sample provided the 9 T cell receptor beta chains below, sequenced in a study of cytomegalovirus exposure and HLA in healthy donors. This PCR relied on a set of 60 Vbeta primers and 13 Jbeta primers. Sequenced by immunoSEQ multiplex PCR; TCRdb stores in-frame clones only, minus some. The table shows tens of thousands of clones, with more than 65% occurring only once. Sequences were obtained from PBMCs. The receptors stem from a girl aged 2 to 10 in good health and CMV-seropositive.

The sample holds one count of this clone. The V and J genes are TRBV4-1 and TRBJ2-1; D unclear. V was cut by 1 base and J by 7 bases, with 8 bases left in between. Germline CDR1 and CDR2: MGHRA and YSYEKL. CDR3 size: 13 residues. CDR3: CASSQGEANEQFF. In DNA, the CDR3 is TGCGCCAGCAGCCAAGGAGAGGCGAATGAGCAGTTCTTC.

The V call is TRBV28, the J call TRBJ2-3; weak D call: TRBD1 (7 bases). This CDR3 is built from 13 residues. Per the germline V gene, CDR1 is MDHEN and CDR2 is SYDVKM. The V end was cut by 6 bases, the J end by 1 base, with 8 bases between. The CDR3 DNA is TGTGCCAGCAGCAGGGGGGGCACAGATACGCAGTATTTT. Translation: CASSRGGTDTQYF.

The chain is built from TRBV19 and TRBJ2-2, with 11 bases lining up with TRBD2. CDR3 length equals 16 residues. The trim removed 5 bases at V and 7 bases at J, leaving 9 bases unmatched. Germline CDR1 is LNHDA and CDR2 is SQIVND (reference sequence). The CDR3 region is CASSPRLAGIIGELFF. The CDR3 nucleotides read TGTGCCAGTAGTCCGAGACTAGCGGGAATCATCGGGGAGCTGTTTTTT.

The rearrangement joins TRBV30 to TRBJ2-3, with D possibly TRBD1 on 5 matching bases. V was trimmed by 4 bases and J by 4 bases, leaving 18 bases between them. This CDR3 region has 15 residues. Germline lookup yields CDR1 GTSNPN and CDR2 SVGIG (reference sequence). Written as DNA, the CDR3 is TGTGCCTGGACAGGGATCGGTTTTAACGCAGATACGCAGTATTTT. This encodes CAWTGIGFNADTQYF. Together with reference TRBV30 and TRBJ2-3, the CDR3 gives the full variable domain: SQTIHQWPATLVQPVGSPLSLECTVEGTSNPNLYWYRQAAGRGLQLLFYSVGIGQISSEVPQNLSASRPQDRQFILSSKKLLLSDSGFYLCAWTGIGFNADTQYFGPGTRLTVL.

V gene TRBV6-5 combines with J gene TRBJ1-1; D is uncertain. This CDR3 has 13 residues. V was cut by 5 bases and J by 5 bases, with 12 bases left in between. Germline V lookup: CDR1 MNHEY, CDR2 SVGAGI. The DNA of the CDR3 is TGTGCCAGCAGTCTTAGGGAGGAGACTGAAGCTTTCTTT. It encodes CASSLREETEAFF.

The chain couples TRBV2 to TRBJ2-7; the match to TRBD2 covers 7 bases. Germline V gene sequence: CDR1 SNHLY, CDR2 FYNNEI. V shed 5 bases and J 4 bases; nucleotides not matched to a gene: 11. CDR3 length: 15 residues. CDR3 DNA: TGTGCCAGCAGTACGTTGTCGGGAGGCAATTACGAGCAGTACTTC. Protein: CASSTLSGGNYEQYF.

V is TRBV28 and J is TRBJ1-4; TRBD1 is a possible D gene (6 bases). The CDR3 is 14 residues long. In germline, CDR1 is MDHEN, CDR2 SYDVKM. V lost 6 bases and J lost 8, with 16 bases in between. The CDR3 reads CASRTQGIVEKLFF. The CDR3 DNA reads TGTGCCAGCAGAACCCAGGGGATCGTAGAAAAACTGTTTTTT.

The chain links TRBV7-3 to TRBJ2-3; D possibly corresponds to TRBD2 (5 bases). CDR1 is SGHTA, CDR2 FQGTGA, per germline. This CDR3 has 15 residues. The V end lost 1 base, the J end lost 4 bases, and 12 bases lay between the germline ends. In nucleotides, the CDR3 is TGTGCCAGCAGCTTAAAAGGACTCGGCGCAGATACGCAGTATTTT. Residues: CASSLKGLGADTQYF.

In its sample, this clone was seen a few times. The chain is built from TRBV5-1 and TRBJ2-7; TRBD1 might be the D (5 bases). The CDR3 runs to 15 residues. Germline CDR1 reads SGHRS; CDR2 reads YFSETQ. V was pared by 0 bases and J by 2 bases, with 12 bases between. This chain's CDR3 is CASSLDADIPYEQYF. CDR3 in DNA: TGCGCCAGCAGCTTGGACGCGGACATTCCCTACGAGCAGTACTTC.